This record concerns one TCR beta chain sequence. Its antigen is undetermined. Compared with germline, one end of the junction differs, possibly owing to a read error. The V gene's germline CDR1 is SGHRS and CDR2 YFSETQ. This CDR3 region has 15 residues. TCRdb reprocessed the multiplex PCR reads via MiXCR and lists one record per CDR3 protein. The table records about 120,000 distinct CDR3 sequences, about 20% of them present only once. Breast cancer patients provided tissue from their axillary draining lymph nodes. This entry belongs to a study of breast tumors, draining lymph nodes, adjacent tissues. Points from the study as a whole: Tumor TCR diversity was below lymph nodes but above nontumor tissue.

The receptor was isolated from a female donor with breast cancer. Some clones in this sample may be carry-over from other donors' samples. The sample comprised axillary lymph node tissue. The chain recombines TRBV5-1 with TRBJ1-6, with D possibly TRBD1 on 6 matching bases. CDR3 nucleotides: TGCGTCAGCAGCTCCGAGACAGGAAGCGGTTCACCCCTCCACTTT. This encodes CVSSSETGSGSPLHF.